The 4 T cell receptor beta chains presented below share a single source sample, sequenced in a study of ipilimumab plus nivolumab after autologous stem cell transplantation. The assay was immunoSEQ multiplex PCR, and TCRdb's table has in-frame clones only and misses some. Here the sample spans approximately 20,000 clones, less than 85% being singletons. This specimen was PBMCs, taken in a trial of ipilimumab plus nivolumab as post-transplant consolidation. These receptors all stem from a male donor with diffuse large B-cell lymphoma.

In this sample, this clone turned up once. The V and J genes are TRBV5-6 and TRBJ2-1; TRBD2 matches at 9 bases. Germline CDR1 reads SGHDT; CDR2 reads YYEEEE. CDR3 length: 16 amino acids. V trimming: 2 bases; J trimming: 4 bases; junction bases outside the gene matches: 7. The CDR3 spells CASSLFLAGSYNEQFF. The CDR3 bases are TGTGCCAGCAGCTTATTCCTAGCGGGGTCATACAATGAGCAGTTCTTC.

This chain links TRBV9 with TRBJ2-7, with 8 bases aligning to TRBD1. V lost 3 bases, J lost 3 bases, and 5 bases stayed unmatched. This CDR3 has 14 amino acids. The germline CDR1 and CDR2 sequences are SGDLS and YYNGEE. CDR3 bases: TGTGCCAGCAGCGCGGAGACAGGGGTCTACGAGCAGTACTTC. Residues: CASSAETGVYEQYF.

Here the CDR3 reads CASSQEASGTDTQYF. The CDR3 coding sequence is TGTGCCAGCAGCCAAGAGGCTAGCGGCACAGATACGCAGTATTTT. The rearrangement uses TRBV4-2 and TRBJ2-3, with a possible D match to TRBD2 (6 bases). The CDR3 consists of 15 residues. Germline CDR1 and CDR2: LGHNA and YNFKEQ. V was shortened by 0 bases and J by 1 base, with 8 bases between the two germline ends.

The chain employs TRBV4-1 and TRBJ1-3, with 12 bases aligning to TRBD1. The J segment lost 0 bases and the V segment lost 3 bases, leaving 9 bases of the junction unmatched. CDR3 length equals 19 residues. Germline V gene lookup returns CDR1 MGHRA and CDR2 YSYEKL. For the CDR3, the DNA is TGCGCCAGCAGCCAGGCCGGGACAGGGGGCTTCGGCTCTGGAAACACCATATATTTT. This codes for CASSQAGTGGFGSGNTIYF.